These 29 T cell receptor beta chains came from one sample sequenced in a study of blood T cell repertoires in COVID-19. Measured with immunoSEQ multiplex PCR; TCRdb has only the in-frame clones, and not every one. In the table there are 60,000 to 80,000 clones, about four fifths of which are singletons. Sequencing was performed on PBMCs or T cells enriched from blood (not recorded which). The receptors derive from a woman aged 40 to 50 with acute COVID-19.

The CDR3 spells CASSIGGGTEAFF. The CDR3 region has the DNA TGTGCCAGTAGTATCGGGGGAGGAACTGAAGCTTTCTTT. V usage is TRBV19 and J usage is TRBJ1-1; weak D call: TRBD1 (5 bases). Trimming removed 3 bases from V and 5 bases from J, with 10 bases in between. This CDR3 region has 13 residues. Germline V lookup: CDR1 LNHDA, CDR2 SQIVND (reference sequence).

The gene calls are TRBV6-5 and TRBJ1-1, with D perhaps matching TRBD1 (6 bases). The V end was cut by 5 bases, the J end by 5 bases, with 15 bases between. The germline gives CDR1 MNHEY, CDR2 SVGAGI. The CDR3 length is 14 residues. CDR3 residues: CASSILGQGTEAFF. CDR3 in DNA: TGTGCCAGCAGTATCCTGGGTCAGGGGACTGAAGCTTTCTTT.

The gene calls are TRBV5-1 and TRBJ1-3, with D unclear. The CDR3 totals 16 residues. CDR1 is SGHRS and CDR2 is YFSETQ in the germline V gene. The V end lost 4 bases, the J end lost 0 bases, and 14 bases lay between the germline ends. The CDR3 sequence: CASSRGSGPSGNTIYF. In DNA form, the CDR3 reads TGCGCCAGCAGCCGAGGGAGTGGCCCCTCTGGAAACACCATATATTTT.

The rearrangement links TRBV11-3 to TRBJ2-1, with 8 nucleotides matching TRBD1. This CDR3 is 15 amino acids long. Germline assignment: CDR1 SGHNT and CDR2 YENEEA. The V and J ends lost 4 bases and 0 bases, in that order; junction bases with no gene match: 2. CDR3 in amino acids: CASSSDRGSYNEQFF. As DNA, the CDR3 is TGTGCCAGCAGCTCAGACAGGGGCTCCTACAATGAGCAGTTCTTC.

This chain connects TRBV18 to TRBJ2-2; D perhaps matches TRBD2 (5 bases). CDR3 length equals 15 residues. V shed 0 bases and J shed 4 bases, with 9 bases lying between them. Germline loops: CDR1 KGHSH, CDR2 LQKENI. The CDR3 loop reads CASSPPGEVTGELFF. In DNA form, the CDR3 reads TGTGCCAGCTCACCACCGGGAGAAGTCACCGGGGAGCTGTTTTTT.

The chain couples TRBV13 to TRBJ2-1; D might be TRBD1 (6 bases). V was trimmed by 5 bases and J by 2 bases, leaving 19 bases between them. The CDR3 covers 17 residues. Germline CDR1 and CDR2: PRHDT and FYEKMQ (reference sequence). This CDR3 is CASSDIKQGIPYNEQFF. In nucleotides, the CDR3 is TGTGCCAGCAGCGATATAAAACAGGGTATACCCTACAATGAGCAGTTCTTC. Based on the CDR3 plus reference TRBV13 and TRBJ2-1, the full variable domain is AAGVIQSPRHLIKEKRETATLKCYPIPRHDTVYWYQQGPGQDPQFLISFYEKMQSDKGSIPDRFSAQQFSDYHSELNMSSLELGDSALYFCASSDIKQGIPYNEQFFGPGTRLTVL.

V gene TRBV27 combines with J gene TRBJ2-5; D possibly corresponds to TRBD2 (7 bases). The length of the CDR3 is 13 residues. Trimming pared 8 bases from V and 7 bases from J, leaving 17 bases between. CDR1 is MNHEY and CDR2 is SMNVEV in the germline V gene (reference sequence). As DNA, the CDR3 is TGTGCCAGCGGGCGGGGGCTAGGGGGGACCCAGTACTTC. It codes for CASGRGLGGTQYF.

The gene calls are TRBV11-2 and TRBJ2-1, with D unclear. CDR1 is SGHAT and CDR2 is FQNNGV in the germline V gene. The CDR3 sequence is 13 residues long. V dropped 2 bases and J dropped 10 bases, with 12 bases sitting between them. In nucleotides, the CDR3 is TGTGCCAGCAGCTTATCCCTACTAAGAGAGCAGTTCTTC. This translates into CASSLSLLREQFF. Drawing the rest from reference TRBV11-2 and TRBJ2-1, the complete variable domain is EAGVAQSPRYKIIEKRQSVAFWCNPISGHATLYWYQQILGQGPKLLIQFQNNGVVDDSQLPKDRFSAERLKGVDSTLKIQPAKLEDSAVYLCASSLSLLREQFFGPGTRLTVL.

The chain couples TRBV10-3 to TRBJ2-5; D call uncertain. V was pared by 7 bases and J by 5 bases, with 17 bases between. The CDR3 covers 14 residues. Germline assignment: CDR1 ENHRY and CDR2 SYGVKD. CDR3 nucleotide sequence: TGTGCCATCAAAGGTGACTCGGGTTGGGAGACCCAGTACTTC. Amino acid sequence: CAIKGDSGWETQYF.

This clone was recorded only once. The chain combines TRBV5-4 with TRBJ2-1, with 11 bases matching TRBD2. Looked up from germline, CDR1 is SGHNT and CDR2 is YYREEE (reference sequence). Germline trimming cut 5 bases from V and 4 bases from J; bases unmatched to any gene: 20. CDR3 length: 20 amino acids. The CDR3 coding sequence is TGTGCCAGCAGTCCCAACAGAAAATCACTAGCGGGAGATTCGTACAATGAGCAGTTCTTC. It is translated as CASSPNRKSLAGDSYNEQFF.

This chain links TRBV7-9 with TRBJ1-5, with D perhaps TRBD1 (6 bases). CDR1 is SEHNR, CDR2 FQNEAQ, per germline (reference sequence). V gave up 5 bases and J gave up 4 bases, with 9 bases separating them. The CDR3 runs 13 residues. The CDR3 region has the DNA TGTGCCAGCAGCCCACAGGGTAATCAGCCCCAGCATTTT. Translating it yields CASSPQGNQPQHF.

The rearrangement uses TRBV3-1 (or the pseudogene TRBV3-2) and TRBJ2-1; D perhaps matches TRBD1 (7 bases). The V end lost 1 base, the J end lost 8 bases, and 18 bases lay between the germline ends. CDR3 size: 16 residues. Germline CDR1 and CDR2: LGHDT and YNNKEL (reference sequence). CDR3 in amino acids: CASSQAWRGRNHEQFF. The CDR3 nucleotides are TGTGCCAGCAGCCAAGCGTGGAGGGGGCGAAACCATGAGCAGTTCTTC.

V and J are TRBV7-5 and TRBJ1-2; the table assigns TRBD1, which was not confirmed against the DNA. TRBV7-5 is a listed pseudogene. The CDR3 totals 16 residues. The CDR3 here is CARSLDPKWGWHGYTF. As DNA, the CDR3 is TGTGCCAGAAGCCTAGATCCCAAGTGGGGCTGGCATGGCTACACCTTC.

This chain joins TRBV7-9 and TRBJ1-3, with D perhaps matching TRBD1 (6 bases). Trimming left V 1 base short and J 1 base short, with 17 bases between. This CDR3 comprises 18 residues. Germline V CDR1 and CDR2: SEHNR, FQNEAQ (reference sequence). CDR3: CASSLEGGILKSGNTIYF. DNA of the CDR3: TGTGCCAGCAGCTTAGAAGGGGGTATATTGAAGTCTGGAAACACCATATATTTT. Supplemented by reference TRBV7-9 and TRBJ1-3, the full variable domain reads DTGVSQNPRHKITKRGQNVTFRCDPISEHNRLYWYRQTLGQGPEFLTYFQNEAQLEKSRLLSDRFSAERPKGSFSTLEIQRTEQGDSAMYLCASSLEGGILKSGNTIYFGEGSWLTVV.

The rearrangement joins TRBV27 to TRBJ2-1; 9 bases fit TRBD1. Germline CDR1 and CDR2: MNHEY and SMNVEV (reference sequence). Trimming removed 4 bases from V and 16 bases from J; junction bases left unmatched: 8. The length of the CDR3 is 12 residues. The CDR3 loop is CASSSDRGIKFF. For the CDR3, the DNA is TGTGCCAGCAGTTCGGACAGGGGAATAAAATTCTTC.

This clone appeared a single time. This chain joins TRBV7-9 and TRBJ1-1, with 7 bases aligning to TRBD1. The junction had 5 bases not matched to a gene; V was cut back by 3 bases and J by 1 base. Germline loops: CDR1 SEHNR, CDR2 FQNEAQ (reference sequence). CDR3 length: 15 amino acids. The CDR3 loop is CASSFGGTANTEAFF. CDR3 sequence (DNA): TGTGCCAGCAGCTTTGGGGGGACAGCGAACACTGAAGCTTTCTTT.

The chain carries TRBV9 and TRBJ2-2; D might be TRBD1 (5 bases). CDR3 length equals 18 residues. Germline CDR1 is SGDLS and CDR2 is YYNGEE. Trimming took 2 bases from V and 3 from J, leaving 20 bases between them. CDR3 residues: CASSVGPNGQGHTGELFF. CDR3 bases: TGTGCCAGCAGCGTGGGCCCCAACGGCCAGGGCCACACCGGGGAGCTGTTTTTT.

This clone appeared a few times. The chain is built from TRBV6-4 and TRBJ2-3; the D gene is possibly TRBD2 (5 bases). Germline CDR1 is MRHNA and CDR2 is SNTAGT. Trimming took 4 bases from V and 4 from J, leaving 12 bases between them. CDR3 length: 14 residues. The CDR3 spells CASSGVGESDTQYF. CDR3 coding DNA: TGTGCCAGCAGTGGAGTGGGAGAGTCAGATACGCAGTATTTT.

The CDR3: CATSDIPSRDRADEQFF. The CDR3, as DNA: TGTGCCACCAGTGATATACCATCCCGGGATCGGGCCGATGAGCAGTTCTTC. J is TRBJ2-1 and V is TRBV24-1; D might be TRBD2 (5 bases). The CDR3 extends over 17 amino acids. Looked up from germline, CDR1 is KGHDR and CDR2 is SFDVKD. Trimming took off 3 bases at V and 8 bases at J, with 22 bases between the two ends.

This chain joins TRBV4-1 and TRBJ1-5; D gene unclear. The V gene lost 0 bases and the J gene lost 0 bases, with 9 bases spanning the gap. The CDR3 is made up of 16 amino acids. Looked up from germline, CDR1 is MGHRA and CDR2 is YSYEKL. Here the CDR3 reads CASSQDPGNSNQPQHF. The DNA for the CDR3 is TGCGCCAGCAGCCAAGATCCCGGGAATAGCAATCAGCCCCAGCATTTT.

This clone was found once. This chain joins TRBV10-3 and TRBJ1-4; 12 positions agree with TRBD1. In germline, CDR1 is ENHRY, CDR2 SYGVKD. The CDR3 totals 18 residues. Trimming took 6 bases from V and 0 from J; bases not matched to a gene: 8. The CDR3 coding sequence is TGTGCCATCAGGGCCGGGACAGGGGGCGAGGCAACTAATGAAAAACTGTTTTTT. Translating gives CAIRAGTGGEATNEKLFF.

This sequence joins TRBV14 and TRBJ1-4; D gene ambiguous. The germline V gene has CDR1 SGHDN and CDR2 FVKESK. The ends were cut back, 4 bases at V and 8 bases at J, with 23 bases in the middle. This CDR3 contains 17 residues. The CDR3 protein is CASSLRGAGSGYEKLFF. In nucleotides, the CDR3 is TGTGCCAGCAGCCTAAGAGGAGCGGGGTCGGGTTACGAAAAACTGTTTTTT.

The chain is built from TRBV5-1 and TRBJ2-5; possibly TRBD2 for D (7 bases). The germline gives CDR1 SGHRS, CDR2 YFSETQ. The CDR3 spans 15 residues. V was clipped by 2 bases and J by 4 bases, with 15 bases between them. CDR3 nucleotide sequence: TGCGCCAGCAGCTTAAGACCGGGGGGCGGAGAGACCCAGTACTTC. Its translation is CASSLRPGGGETQYF.

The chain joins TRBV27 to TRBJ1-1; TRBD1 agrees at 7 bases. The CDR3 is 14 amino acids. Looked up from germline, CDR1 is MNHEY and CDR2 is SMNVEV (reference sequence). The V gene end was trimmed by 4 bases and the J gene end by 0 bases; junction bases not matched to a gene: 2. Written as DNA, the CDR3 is TGTGCCAGCAGTTGGACAGGTATGAACACTGAAGCTTTCTTT. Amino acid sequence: CASSWTGMNTEAFF.

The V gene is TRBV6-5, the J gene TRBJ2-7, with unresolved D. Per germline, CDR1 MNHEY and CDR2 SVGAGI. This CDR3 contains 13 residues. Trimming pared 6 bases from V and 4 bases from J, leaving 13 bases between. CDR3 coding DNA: TGTGCCAGCAGCCTTAGAACCGGTTACGAGCAGTACGTC. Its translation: CASSLRTGYEQYV.

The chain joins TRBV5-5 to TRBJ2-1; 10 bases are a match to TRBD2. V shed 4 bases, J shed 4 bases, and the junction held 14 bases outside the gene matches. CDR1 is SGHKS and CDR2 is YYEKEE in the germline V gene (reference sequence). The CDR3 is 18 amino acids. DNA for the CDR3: TGTGCCAGCAGCCCAACTGGCCTAGCGGGGGCCCCTTACAATGAGCAGTTCTTC. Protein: CASSPTGLAGAPYNEQFF. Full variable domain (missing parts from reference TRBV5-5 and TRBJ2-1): DAGVTQSPTHLIKTRGQQVTLRCSPISGHKSVSWYQQVLGQGPQFIFQYYEKEERGRGNFPDRFSARQFPNYSSELNVNALLLGDSALYLCASSPTGLAGAPYNEQFFGPGTRLTVL.

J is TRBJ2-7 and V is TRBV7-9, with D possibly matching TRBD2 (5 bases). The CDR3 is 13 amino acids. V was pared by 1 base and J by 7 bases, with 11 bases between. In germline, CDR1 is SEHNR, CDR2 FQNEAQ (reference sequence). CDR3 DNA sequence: TGTGCCAGCAGCTTAGGAGGCGGGCAGGAGCAGTACGTC. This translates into CASSLGGGQEQYV.

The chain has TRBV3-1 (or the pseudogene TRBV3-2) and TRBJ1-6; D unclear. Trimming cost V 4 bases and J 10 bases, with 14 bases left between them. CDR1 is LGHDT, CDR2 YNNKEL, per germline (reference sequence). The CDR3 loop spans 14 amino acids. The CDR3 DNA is TGTGCCAGCAGCCGGAATGAGAGGGTCTCACCCCTCCACTTT. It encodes CASSRNERVSPLHF.

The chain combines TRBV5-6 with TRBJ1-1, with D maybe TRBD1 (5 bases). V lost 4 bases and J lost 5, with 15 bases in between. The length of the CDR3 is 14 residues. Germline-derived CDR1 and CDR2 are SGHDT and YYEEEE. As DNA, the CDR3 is TGTGCCAGCAGCGGGAGGGCCGAGGGGACTGAAGCTTTCTTT. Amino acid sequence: CASSGRAEGTEAFF.